This T cell receptor (beta chain) was sequenced for a study of blood T cell repertoires in COVID-19. Measured with immunoSEQ multiplex PCR; TCRdb has only the in-frame clones, and not every one. The sample lists some 88,000 clones; approximately 81% were seen once. The V gene lost 5 bases and the J gene lost 6 bases, with 15 bases spanning the gap. The CDR3 runs 14 residues. CDR1 is SGHRS, CDR2 YFSETQ, per germline. The receptor comes from a woman in her seventies with acute or convalescent COVID-19. The sample was peripheral blood. The chain uses TRBV5-1 and TRBJ2-1, with D maybe TRBD1 (6 bases). The chain's CDR3 is CASSRVDSSNEQFF. CDR3 in DNA: TGCGCCAGCAGTCGCGTGGACAGTTCCAATGAGCAGTTCTTC.